This T cell receptor beta chain was identified during a study of vaccination effects on CD4 cells after COVID-19. Using immunoSEQ multiplex PCR, the repertoire was profiled, and TCRdb retains in-frame clones only, with some absent. The data show tens of thousands of clones, with approximately 81% seen just once and roughly 1.2% held by the top ten. Germline V gene sequence: CDR1 SGHRS, CDR2 YFSETQ. The CDR3 extends over 15 amino acids. V dropped 0 bases and J dropped 1 base, with 8 bases sitting between them. ViraFEST assay sequencing came after antigen-specific CD4+ T cells were expanded with viral peptide pools. CD4+ T cell isolation took place after 10 days of culture. Two doses of either BNT162b2 or mRNA-1273 were given to each participant. PBMC were cultured at about 1.9 million per well with around 9.2 IU/ml IL-2 and about 9.4 ug/ml peptides. Concerning this clone itself: What it recognizes is unknown.

The V gene is TRBV5-1, the J gene TRBJ1-3, with no clear D. This sequence was found in a human donor who received a COVID-19 vaccine. The sample consisted of CD4+ T cells from PBMCs cultured with HCoV-229E spike peptides, taken after COVID-19 vaccination. This chain's CDR3 is CASSLDGGSGNTIYF. The CDR3, as DNA: TGCGCCAGCAGCTTGGACGGCGGATCTGGAAACACCATATATTTT.